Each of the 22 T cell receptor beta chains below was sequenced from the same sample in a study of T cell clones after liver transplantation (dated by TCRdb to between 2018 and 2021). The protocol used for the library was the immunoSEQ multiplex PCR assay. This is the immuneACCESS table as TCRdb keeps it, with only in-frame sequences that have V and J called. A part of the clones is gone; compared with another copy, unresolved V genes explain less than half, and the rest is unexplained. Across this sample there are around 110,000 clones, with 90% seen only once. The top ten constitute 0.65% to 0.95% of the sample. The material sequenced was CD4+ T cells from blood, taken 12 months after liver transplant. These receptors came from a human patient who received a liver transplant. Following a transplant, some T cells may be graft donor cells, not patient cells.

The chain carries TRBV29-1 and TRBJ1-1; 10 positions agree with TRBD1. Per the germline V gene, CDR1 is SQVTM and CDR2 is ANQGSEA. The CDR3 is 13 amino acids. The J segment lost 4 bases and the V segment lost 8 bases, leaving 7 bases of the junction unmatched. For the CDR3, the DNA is TGCAGCTTCAAACGGGACAGGGGCACTGAAGCTTTCTTT. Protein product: CSFKRDRGTEAFF.

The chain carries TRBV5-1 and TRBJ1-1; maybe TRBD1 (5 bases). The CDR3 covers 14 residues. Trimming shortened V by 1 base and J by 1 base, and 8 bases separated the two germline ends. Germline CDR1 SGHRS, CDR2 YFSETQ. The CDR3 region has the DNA TGCGCCAGCAGCTTGTTAAGGGGGAACACTGAAGCTTTCTTT. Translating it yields CASSLLRGNTEAFF. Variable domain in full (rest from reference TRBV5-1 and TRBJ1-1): KAGVTQTPRYLIKTRGQQVTLSCSPISGHRSVSWYQQTPGQGLQFLFEYFSETQRNKGNFPGRFSGRQFSNSRSEMNVSTLELGDSALYLCASSLLRGNTEAFFGQGTRLTVV.

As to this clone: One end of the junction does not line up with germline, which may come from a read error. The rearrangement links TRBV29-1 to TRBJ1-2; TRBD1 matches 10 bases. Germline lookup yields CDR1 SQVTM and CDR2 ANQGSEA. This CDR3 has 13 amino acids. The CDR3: CSVEGQGGYGYTF. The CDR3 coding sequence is TGCAGCGTGGAAGGACAGGGGGGCTATGGCTACACCTTC.

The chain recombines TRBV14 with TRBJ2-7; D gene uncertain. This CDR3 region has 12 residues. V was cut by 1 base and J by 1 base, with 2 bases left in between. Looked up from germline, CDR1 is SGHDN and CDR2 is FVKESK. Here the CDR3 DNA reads TGTGCCAGCAGCCAAGCATCCTACGAGCAGTACTTC. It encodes CASSQASYEQYF.

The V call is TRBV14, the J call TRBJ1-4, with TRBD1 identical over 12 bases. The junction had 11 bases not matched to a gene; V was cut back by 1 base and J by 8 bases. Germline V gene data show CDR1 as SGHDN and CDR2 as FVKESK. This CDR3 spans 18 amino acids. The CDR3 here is CASSQGGDRGRGKEKLFF. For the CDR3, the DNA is TGTGCCAGCAGCCAAGGTGGGGACAGGGGGCGCGGCAAGGAAAAACTGTTTTTT.

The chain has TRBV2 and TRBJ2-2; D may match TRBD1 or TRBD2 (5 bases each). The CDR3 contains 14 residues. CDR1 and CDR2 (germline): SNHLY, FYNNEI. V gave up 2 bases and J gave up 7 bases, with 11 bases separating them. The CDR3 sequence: CASSEHWGIGELFF. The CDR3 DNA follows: TGTGCCAGCAGTGAACATTGGGGGATCGGGGAGCTGTTTTTT.

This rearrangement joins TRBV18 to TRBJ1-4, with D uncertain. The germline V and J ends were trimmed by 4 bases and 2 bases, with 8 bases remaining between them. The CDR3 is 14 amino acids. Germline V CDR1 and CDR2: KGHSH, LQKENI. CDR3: CASSRMGTNEKLFF. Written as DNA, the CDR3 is TGTGCCAGCTCACGGATGGGGACTAATGAAAAACTGTTTTTT.

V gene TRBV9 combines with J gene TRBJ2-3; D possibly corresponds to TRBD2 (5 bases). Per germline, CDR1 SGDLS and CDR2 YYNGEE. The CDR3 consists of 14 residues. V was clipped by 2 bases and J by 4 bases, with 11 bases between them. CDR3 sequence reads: CASSVTTASDTQYF. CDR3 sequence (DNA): TGTGCCAGCAGCGTGACTACCGCCTCAGATACGCAGTATTTT.

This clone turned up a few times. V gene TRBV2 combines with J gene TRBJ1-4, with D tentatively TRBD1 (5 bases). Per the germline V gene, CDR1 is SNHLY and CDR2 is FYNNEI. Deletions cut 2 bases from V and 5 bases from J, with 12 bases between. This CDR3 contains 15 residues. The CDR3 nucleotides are TGTGCCAGCAGTGAATATGGGGGATCAAATGAAAAACTGTTTTTT. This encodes CASSEYGGSNEKLFF.

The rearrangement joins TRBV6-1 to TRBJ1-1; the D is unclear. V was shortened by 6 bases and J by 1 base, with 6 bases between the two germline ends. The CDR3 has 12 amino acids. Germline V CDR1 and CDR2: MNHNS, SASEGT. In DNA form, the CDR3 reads TGTGCCAGCAGCTTCAAGAACACTGAAGCTTTCTTT. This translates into CASSFKNTEAFF.

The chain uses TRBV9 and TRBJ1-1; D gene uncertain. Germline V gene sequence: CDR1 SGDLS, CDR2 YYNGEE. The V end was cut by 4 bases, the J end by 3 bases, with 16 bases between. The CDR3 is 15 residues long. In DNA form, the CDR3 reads TGTGCCAGCAGCCCCTCGGTAGTGTCGGACACTGAAGCTTTCTTT. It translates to CASSPSVVSDTEAFF.

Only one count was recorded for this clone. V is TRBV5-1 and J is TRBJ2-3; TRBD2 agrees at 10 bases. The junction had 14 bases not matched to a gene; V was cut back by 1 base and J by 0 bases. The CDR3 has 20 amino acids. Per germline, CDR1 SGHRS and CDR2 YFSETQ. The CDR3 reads CASSLMPSGSRLTSTDTQYF. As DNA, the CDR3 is TGCGCCAGCAGCTTGATGCCTAGCGGGAGTCGATTAACAAGCACAGATACGCAGTATTTT.

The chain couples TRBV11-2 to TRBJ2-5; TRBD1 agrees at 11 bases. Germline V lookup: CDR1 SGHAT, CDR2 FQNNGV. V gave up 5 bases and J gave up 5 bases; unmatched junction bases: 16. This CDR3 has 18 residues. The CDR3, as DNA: TGTGCCAGCAGCGGAGGACAGGGGGCGAGCGGGAGTAGGGAGACCCAGTACTTC. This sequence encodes CASSGGQGASGSRETQYF.

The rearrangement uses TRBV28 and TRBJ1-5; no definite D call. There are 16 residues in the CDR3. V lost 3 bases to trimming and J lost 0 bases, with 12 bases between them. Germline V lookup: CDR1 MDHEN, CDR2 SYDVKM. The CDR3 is CASSLVTDYSNQPQHF. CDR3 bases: TGTGCCAGCAGTTTGGTAACAGACTATAGCAATCAGCCCCAGCATTTT.

The CDR3 protein is CASSLEGSTYEQYF. DNA for the CDR3: TGCGCCAGCAGCTTGGAGGGCTCGACCTACGAGCAGTACTTC. The chain couples TRBV5-1 to TRBJ2-7, with unresolved D. This CDR3 region has 14 residues. Germline-derived CDR1 and CDR2 are SGHRS and YFSETQ. V lost 0 bases to trimming and J lost 2 bases, with 9 bases between them.

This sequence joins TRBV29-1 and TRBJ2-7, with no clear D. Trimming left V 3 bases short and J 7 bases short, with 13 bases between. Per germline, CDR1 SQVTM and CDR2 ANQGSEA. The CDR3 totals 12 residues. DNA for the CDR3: TGCAGCGTTGAGAGCCAATTGGGGGAGCAGTACTTC. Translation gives CSVESQLGEQYF.

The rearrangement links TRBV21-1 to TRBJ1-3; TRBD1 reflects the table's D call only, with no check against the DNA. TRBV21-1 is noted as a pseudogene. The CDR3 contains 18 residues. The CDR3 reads CASSKGVWDTVSGNTIYF. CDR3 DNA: TGTGCCAGCAGCAAAGGGGTCTGGGACACCGTCTCTGGAAACACCATATATTTT.

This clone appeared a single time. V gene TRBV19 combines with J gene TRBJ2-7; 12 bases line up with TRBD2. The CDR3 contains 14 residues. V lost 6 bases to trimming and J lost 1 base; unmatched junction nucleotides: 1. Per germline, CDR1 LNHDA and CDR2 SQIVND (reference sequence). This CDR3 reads CASRTSGRSYEQYF. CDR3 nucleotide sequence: TGTGCCAGTAGGACTAGCGGGAGATCCTACGAGCAGTACTTC.

This CDR3 reads CASGSTGALAGGLHNEQFF. The CDR3 coding sequence is TGTGCTAGTGGTTCCACAGGGGCTCTAGCGGGAGGTCTCCACAATGAGCAGTTCTTC. The chain has TRBV12-5 and TRBJ2-1; 11 bases line up with TRBD2. The CDR3 totals 19 residues. Germline CDR1 is LGHNT and CDR2 is FRNRAP. Germline trimming cut 4 bases from V and 5 bases from J; bases unmatched to any gene: 16. Full variable domain (outside the CDR3, taken from reference TRBV12-5 and TRBJ2-1): DARVTQTPRHKVTEMGQEVTMRCQPILGHNTVFWYRQTMMQGLELLAYFRNRAPLDDSGMPKDRFSAEMPDATLATLKIQPSEPRDSAVYFCASGSTGALAGGLHNEQFFGPGTRLTVL.

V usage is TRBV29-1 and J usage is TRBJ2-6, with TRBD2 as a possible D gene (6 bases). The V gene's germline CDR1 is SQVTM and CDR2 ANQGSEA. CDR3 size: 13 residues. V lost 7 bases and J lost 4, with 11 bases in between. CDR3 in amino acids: CSAGESGANVLTF. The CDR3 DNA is TGCAGCGCGGGGGAGTCCGGGGCCAACGTCCTGACTTTC.

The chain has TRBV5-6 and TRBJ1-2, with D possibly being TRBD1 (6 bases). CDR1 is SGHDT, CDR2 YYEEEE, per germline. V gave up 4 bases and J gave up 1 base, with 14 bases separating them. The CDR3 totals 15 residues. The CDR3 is CASSQDQGFNYGYTF. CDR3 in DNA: TGTGCCAGCAGCCAAGACCAGGGGTTTAACTATGGCTACACCTTC.

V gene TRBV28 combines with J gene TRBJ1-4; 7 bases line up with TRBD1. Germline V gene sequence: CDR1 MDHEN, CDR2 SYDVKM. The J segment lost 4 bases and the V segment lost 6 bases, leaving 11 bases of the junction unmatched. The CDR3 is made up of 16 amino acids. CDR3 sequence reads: CASSLRGGGGNEKLFF. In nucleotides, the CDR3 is TGTGCCAGCAGCCTTCGAGGGGGCGGAGGTAATGAAAAACTGTTTTTT.